This paragraph reports one T cell receptor beta chain. This specimen belongs to a study of technical replicates of blood from several donors. Generated by immunoSEQ multiplex PCR, the TCRdb table keeps only in-frame clones and is missing some. Of approximately 79,000 clones listed, just under 95% were seen once; the top ten hold roughly 0.37%. V lost 5 bases and J lost 0; bases outside the gene matches: 11. The CDR3 contains 17 residues. Germline V gives CDR1 SEHNR, CDR2 FQNEAQ (reference sequence). The chain has TRBV7-9 and TRBJ1-1; 8 nucleotides agree with TRBD1. The specimen was T cells isolated from PBMCs. The clonotype comes from a human donor in good health. The CDR3 is CASSAWTGRGVNTEAFF. Written as DNA, the CDR3 is TGTGCCAGCAGCGCGTGGACAGGGAGGGGCGTGAACACTGAAGCTTTCTTT. The entire variable domain, with the rest obtained from reference TRBV7-9 and TRBJ1-1, is as follows: DTGVSQNPRHKITKRGQNVTFRCDPISEHNRLYWYRQTLGQGPEFLTYFQNEAQLEKSRLLSDRFSAERPKGSFSTLEIQRTEQGDSAMYLCASSAWTGRGVNTEAFFGQGTRLTVV.